What follows describes a single TCR beta chain. Its target is unknown. Some clones are missing from TCRdb's copy, which holds only in-frame ones; the method was immunoSEQ multiplex PCR. The sample contains about 2,200,000 clones, approximately 94% of which appear only once. V was clipped by 2 bases and J by 8 bases, with 9 bases between them. Looked up from germline, CDR1 is SGHAT and CDR2 is FQNNGV. The length of the CDR3 is 12 residues. The sample comes from a study of shared clonotypes between healthy human individuals. Naive-designated CD8 cells lacked CD45RO, were positively enriched for CCR7, and omitted terminally differentiated effector memory CD45RA+ cells. Findings of the study overall: The represented genetic and exposure-history diversity was limited by the small number of donors.

The TCR was taken from a man aged 18 to 29 in good health. Some clones in this sample may be carry-over from other donors' samples. Sequenced material: naive CD8+ T cells from PBMCs. V and J are TRBV11-2 and TRBJ1-2; unclear D gene. The CDR3 bases are TGTGCCAGCAGCTTATGGGCGGGGGGCTACACCTTC. This encodes CASSLWAGGYTF. Full variable domain (missing parts from reference TRBV11-2 and TRBJ1-2): EAGVAQSPRYKIIEKRQSVAFWCNPISGHATLYWYQQILGQGPKLLIQFQNNGVVDDSQLPKDRFSAERLKGVDSTLKIQPAKLEDSAVYLCASSLWAGGYTFGSGTRLTVV.